The clone carrying this T cell receptor (beta chain) has more than one count but fewer than ten. The target antigen is unknown. CDR1 SGHNT and CDR2 YYREEE come from the germline V gene (reference sequence). The CDR3 is made up of 16 amino acids. Trimming pared 0 bases from V and 6 bases from J, leaving 18 bases between. These data come from a study of T cell repertoires in cytomegalovirus infection. For the study at large: Indicated by public TCR beta signatures were CMV infection and matching HLA type. Findings of the study overall: Clonotypes of TCR beta that were HLA-C-restricted and CMV-specific dominated the ex vivo response.

TCRdb re-called the reads through MiXCR, storing one row per CDR3 protein. The sample lists roughly 150,000 distinct CDR3 sequences; 32% were seen once. Sequencing used CD8+ T cells from cultured PBMCs, obtained from culture after CMV antigen stimulation. This chain uses TRBV5-4 with TRBJ1-2; possibly TRBD1 for D (6 bases). The source of this sequence is a human donor in good health (CMV status not recorded). Some clones in this sample may be carry-over from other donors' samples. This CDR3 is CASSLEGGRALNGYTF. The CDR3 DNA follows: TGTGCCAGCAGCTTGGAAGGGGGTAGAGCTCTAAATGGCTACACCTTC.